This record covers a single T cell receptor beta chain. The record originates from a study of blood T cell repertoires in COVID-19. About the study: Researchers got acute and convalescent COVID-19 samples from the United States, Italy and Spain. In each case, the material was cDNA or gDNA derived from T cells, B-cell-depleted T cells, or PBMCs.

Germline CDR1 and CDR2: SGHNT and YYREEE (reference sequence). Trimming left V 6 bases short and J 0 bases short, with 10 bases between. The CDR3 is 15 amino acids. As handled by the study authors: Nucleated cell counts were estimated from reference gene primer amplification. Assay: immunoSEQ multiplex PCR; the TCRdb copy retains only in-frame clones and omits some. D and trimming were read from the DNA, whereas the V and J calls and clone size are those reported in that table. Of hundreds of thousands of clones in the sample, 88% are singletons; the top ten hold roughly 1.4%. Sequenced material: peripheral blood. J is TRBJ2-6 and V is TRBV5-4, with D unclear. The receptor's source is a man aged 80 or over with acute or convalescent COVID-19. The CDR3 loop is CASTPFSSGANVLTF. DNA of the CDR3: TGTGCCAGCACCCCGTTCAGCTCTGGGGCCAACGTCCTGACTTTC.